Listed below are T cell receptor beta chains from one sample, sequenced in a study of blood T cell repertoires in COVID-19. The protocol was immunoSEQ multiplex PCR, while the TCRdb copy is restricted to in-frame clones and leaves out a portion. The sample has under 250,000 clones, approximately 77% seen once. Sequences were obtained from peripheral blood. These receptors came from a woman of 80 years or more with acute or convalescent COVID-19. The CDR3 runs from the conserved cysteine through the conserved F or W. Each record gives: CDR3 length, clone size, D gene, V gene, J gene, CDR3 DNA, CDR3 protein. The D gene is left open where the match is weak. Size is stated for part of the rows, as once, few or many counts, or as a class when the clone is expanded.

16	.	.	TRBV5-4	TRBJ1-2	TGTGCCAGCAGCCCCGCGGGGGTGGGACCCGAGGGGGGCTACACCTTC	CASSPAGVGPEGGYTF
16	.	TRBD1	TRBV3-1/TRBV3-2	TRBJ2-1	TGTGCCAGCAGCCAAGACCGAGGACAGGGCTACAATGAGCAGTTCTTC	CASSQDRGQGYNEQFF
13	few	TRBD1	TRBV7-3	TRBJ1-1	TGTGCCAGCAGCTTCACAGGGGTGAGTGAAGCTTTCTTT	CASSFTGVSEAFF
15	.	.	TRBV5-1	TRBJ2-3	TGCGCCAGCTCTAATGCGGGGGCAGACACAGATACGCAGTATTTT	CASSNAGADTDTQYF
13	.	.	TRBV2	TRBJ2-7	TGTGCCAGCAGAGGACACCCCTCCTACGAGCAGTACTTC	CASRGHPSYEQYF
12	.	.	TRBV7-2	TRBJ1-2	TGTGCCAGCAGCCGCAGGGTGAGGGGCTACACCTTC	CASSRRVRGYTF
14	few	TRBD1	TRBV6-5	TRBJ1-5	TGTGCCAGCAGACTGACAGGGCTGGGTCAGCCCCAGCATTTT	CASRLTGLGQPQHF
17	.	TRBD1	TRBV11-3	TRBJ2-5	TGTGCCAGCAGCTTCGACCGGGACAGGGGAACGAAAGAGACCCAGTACTTC	CASSFDRDRGTKETQYF
15	.	.	TRBV6-5	TRBJ1-2	TGTGCCAGCAGTTCCGAGGTTAGAGCTAACTATGGCTACACCTTC	CASSSEVRANYGYTF
14	once	.	TRBV7-2	TRBJ2-3	TGTGCCAGCAGCTCAGGCAGTTACACAGATACGCAGTATTTT	CASSSGSYTDTQYF
15	.	TRBD1	TRBV28	TRBJ1-2	TGTGCCAGCAGAATAGGACAGGGGGGGTGGAAAGGCTACACCTTC	CASRIGQGGWKGYTF
13	.	.	TRBV29-1	TRBJ1-1	TGCAGCGTTGAAAAGGCGGAGGACACTGAAGCTTTCTTT	CSVEKAEDTEAFF
13	once	.	TRBV6-5	TRBJ1-1	TGTGCCAGCAGTTATGGGGTTGGGGGCGAAGCTTTCTTT	CASSYGVGGEAFF
17	.	.	TRBV19	TRBJ1-5	TGTGCCAGTAGTATAGGTGGGGCGGGGTATAGCAATCAGCCCCAGCATTTT	CASSIGGAGYSNQPQHF
17	.	TRBD1	TRBV5-4	TRBJ2-2	TGTGCCAGCAGCCCCTCACCGGACAGGGTTGACACCGGGGAGCTGTTTTTT	CASSPSPDRVDTGELFF
15	.	.	TRBV6-1	TRBJ1-3	TGTGCCAGCAGTGAAGCGTGGAGCTCTGGAAACACCATATATTTT	CASSEAWSSGNTIYF
11	.	TRBD2	TRBV29-1	TRBJ2-1	TGCAGCGTTGGTCGACTAGCGGGGCAGTTCTTC	CSVGRLAGQFF